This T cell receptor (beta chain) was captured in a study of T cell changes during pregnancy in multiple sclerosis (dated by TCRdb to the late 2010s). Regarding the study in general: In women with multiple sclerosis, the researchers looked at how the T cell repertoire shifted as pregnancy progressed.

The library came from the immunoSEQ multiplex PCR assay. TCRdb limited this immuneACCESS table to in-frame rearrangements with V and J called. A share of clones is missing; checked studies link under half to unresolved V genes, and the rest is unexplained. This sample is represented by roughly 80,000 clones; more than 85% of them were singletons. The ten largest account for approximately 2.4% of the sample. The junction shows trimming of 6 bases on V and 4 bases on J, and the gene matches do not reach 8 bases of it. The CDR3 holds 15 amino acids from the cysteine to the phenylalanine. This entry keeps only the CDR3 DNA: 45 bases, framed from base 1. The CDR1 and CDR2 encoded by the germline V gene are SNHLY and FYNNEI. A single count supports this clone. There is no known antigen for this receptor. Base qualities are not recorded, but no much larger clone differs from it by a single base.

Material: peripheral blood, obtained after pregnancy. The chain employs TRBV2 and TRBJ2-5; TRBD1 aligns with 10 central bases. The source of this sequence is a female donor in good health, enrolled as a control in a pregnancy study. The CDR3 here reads CASRIRQGARETQYF. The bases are TGTGCCAGCAGAATCAGACAGGGGGCCAGAGAGACCCAGTACTTC. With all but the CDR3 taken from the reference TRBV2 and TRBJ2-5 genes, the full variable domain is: EPEVTQTPSHQVTQMGQEVILRCVPISNHLYFYWYRQILGQKVEFLVSFYNNEISEKSEIFDDQFSVERPDGSNFTLKIRSTKLEDSAMYFCASRIRQGARETQYFGPGTRLLVL.